The clone carrying this T cell receptor (beta chain) was seen a few times. The data originate from a study of regulatory T cells in long-lasting Graves disease. Relying on iRepertoire HTBI primers and Arm-PCR of CDR3 regions, the team built TCR beta libraries. MiXCR, applied by TCRdb to the multiplex PCR reads, yields one record per CDR3 protein. The table lists hundreds of thousands of distinct CDR3 sequences, roughly 17% of them singletons, with around a tenth in the top ten. Time point noted: newly diagnosed GD, antithyroid drugs for less than 3 months. With RNA extracted from PBMCs as input, the TCR library was made. The patients were drawn from one endocrinology department in Xi'an, China. This sample also belongs to another study, concerning T cells in Graves' hyperthyroidism and ophthalmopathy.

This clonotype originated in a woman between 25 and 40 years old with Graves disease. Sequences were derived from peripheral blood mononuclear cells (PBMCs), sampled at new diagnosis, from a patient treated with antithyroid drugs.

For the CDR3, the DNA is TGTGCCAGTTCCTTCGCGGGAGCCCCGTACCAAGAGACCCAGTACTTC. Its protein is CASSFAGAPYQETQYF. The chain links TRBV2 to TRBJ2-5, with 7 bases matching TRBD2. The CDR3 runs to 16 residues. V lost 9 bases and J lost 0; bases outside the gene matches: 13. Per germline, CDR1 SNHLY and CDR2 FYNNEI.